The T cell receptor beta chain described here comes from a study of cytotoxic CD8 clonotypes in ibrutinib-treated CLL (dated by TCRdb to about 2021). For the wider study: The cohort included about 15 treatment-naive and fewer than 12 relapsed/refractory patients; 17 were IGHV unmutated. Partial responses were observed in roughly 24 patients and complete responses in 2; after a median follow-up of 68 months, remission was maintained in 14 patients and progression was observed in approximately twelve. The response samples were drawn at a median of 12 months into treatment, with a range of about 6 to 40 months. Samples averaged approximately 250,000 productive templates and 80,000 to 100,000 productive rearrangements. Longitudinal samples were obtainable from 26 of the 86 participants in the trial. Cryopreserved peripheral blood mononuclear cells were collected before treatment, at response, and at either disease progression or sustained remission. Every remission and progressive disease sample was obtained while ibrutinib was still being received by the patients. Findings and caveats that apply to the study as a whole: Sampling times were not matched between patients in sustained remission and patients whose disease was progressing, and lymph node repertoires were not examined. An increase in clonality was observed at ibrutinib response, with clonality remaining stable during sustained remission and falling back toward baseline at progression. Baseline clonality exceeded that of age-matched healthy donors and correlated strongly with circulating CD8+ T-cell counts. Public clonotypes were rare and either shrank or stayed stable during treatment, and the rise in clonality at ibrutinib response reflected expansion of private clonotypes.

This specimen's time point label, interpreted: approximately 25 months on ibrutinib. For TCR beta library preparation, roughly 2 micrograms of genomic DNA were extracted from the cryopreserved PBMCs. Longitudinal blood samples from CLL patients on ibrutinib monotherapy were analyzed using high-throughput TCR beta sequencing. The patients were enrolled in a single-center, open-label phase 2 trial of ibrutinib monotherapy. A MiSeq instrument was used for deep resolution sequencing, which targeted depths ranging from 1 in 1 million up to 1 in 200,000 T cells, with coverage averaging 10x for each clonotype. The immunoSEQ hsTCRB Kit was used to generate TCR beta libraries. The authors' analysis ran thus. The data were analyzed with ImmunoSEQ Analyzer and ImmunoSEQ Data Assistant, and V, D and J gene assignments followed IMGT definitions. Clonality, which ranges from 0 to 1, was calculated as one minus the normalized Shannon entropy of productive rearrangement frequencies. Public clonotype analysis was restricted to overrepresented clonotypes comprising at least 0.05% of each patient's repertoire. Some 13 age-matched healthy donor repertoires from immuneACCESS served as clonality controls. Drawn from immuneACCESS, this table holds only the in-frame rearrangements with V and J called that TCRdb kept. Clones are partly lost; checked studies trace under half to an unresolved V gene and leave the rest unexplained. Clone size and the V and J calls come from that table; the DNA yielded D and trimming. This sample lists over 150,000 clones; around 72% were detected once. 13% of the sample comes from the top ten.

Comments on this clone: There is no known antigen for this receptor. No much larger clonotype is one base removed from it; base qualities were not supplied.

V lost 1 base and J lost 9 bases; the stretch between them is 16 bases long. From the germline V gene, CDR1 is SGHNT and CDR2 is YENEEA. Its CDR3 holds 15 amino acids, cysteine through phenylalanine. The CDR3 DNA has 45 bases and is translated from base 1. Here the sequenced sample was PBMCs, taken after 24 months of ibrutinib treatment. The sequence is built from TRBV11-3 and TRBJ2-1, with an unclear D gene assignment. The clonotype was recovered from a human donor with chronic lymphocytic leukemia. DNA sequence: TGTGCCAGCAGCTTAGGTACTGGCGCTTGGAGTGAGCAGTTCTTC. The translation is CASSLGTGAWSEQFF. The CDR3, completed at both ends by the reference TRBV11-3 and TRBJ2-1 genes, gives the full variable domain EAGVVQSPRYKIIEKKQPVAFWCNPISGHNTLYWYLQNLGQGPELLIRYENEEAVDDSQLPKDRFSAERLKGVDSTLKIQPAELGDSAVYLCASSLGTGAWSEQFFGPGTRLTVL.